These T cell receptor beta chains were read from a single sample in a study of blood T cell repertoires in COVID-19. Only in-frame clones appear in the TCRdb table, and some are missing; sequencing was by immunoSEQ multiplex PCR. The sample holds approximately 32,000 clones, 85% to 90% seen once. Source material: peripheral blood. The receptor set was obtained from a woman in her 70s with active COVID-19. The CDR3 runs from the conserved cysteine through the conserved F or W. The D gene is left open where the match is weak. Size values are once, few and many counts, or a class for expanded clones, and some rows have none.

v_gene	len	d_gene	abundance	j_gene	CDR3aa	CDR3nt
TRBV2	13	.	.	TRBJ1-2	CASKGQEIYGYTF	TGTGCCAGCAAGGGGCAGGAGATCTATGGCTACACCTTC
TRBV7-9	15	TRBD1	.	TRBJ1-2	CASSLGSGDRGGYTF	TGTGCCAGCAGCTTAGGGTCTGGGGACAGGGGCGGCTACACCTTC
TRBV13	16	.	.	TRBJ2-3	CASSKEGSLSTDTQYF	TGTGCCAGCAGCAAGGAGGGCTCCCTTAGCACAGATACGCAGTATTTT
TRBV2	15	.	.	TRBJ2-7	CASSESLVSGYEQYF	TGTGCCAGCAGTGAATCCTTGGTTAGCGGTTACGAGCAGTACTTC
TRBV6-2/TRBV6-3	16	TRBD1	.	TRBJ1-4	CASSYSGTGALEKLFF	TGTGCCAGCAGTTACTCCGGGACAGGGGCGTTGGAAAAACTGTTTTTT
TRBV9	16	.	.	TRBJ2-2	CASSPTEGGNTGELFF	TGTGCCAGCAGCCCGACTGAGGGAGGGAACACCGGGGAGCTGTTTTTT
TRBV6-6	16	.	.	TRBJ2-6	CASSYRGNAGANVLTF	TGTGCCAGCAGTTACAGGGGGAACGCGGGGGCCAACGTCCTGACTTTC
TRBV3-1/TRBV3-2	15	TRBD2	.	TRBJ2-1	CASSQSAGGHNEQFF	TGTGCCAGCAGCCAATCCGCGGGGGGGCACAATGAGCAGTTCTTC
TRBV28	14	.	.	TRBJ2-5	CASSLFQRGETQYF	TGTGCCAGCAGTTTATTCCAGCGTGGAGAGACCCAGTACTTC
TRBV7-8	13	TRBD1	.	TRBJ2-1	CASSSQGVGEQFF	TGTGCCAGCAGCTCGCAGGGGGTCGGTGAGCAGTTCTTC
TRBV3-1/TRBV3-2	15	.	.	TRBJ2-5	CASSMAGRNQETQYF	TGTGCCAGCAGTATGGCGGGGCGCAATCAAGAGACCCAGTACTTC
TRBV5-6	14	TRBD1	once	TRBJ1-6	CASIDRGVDSPLHF	TGTGCCAGCATCGACAGGGGTGTGGATTCACCCCTCCACTTT
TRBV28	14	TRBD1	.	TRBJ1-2	CASSWTGRHYGYTF	TGTGCCAGCAGTTGGACAGGGAGGCACTATGGCTACACCTTC
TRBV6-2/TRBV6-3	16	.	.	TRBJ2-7	CASSIAGARRFYEQYF	TGTGCCAGCAGTATAGCAGGGGCTCGGCGGTTCTACGAGCAGTACTTC
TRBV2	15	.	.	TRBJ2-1	CASSEARVGNNEQFF	TGTGCCAGCAGTGAAGCGCGGGTAGGGAACAATGAGCAGTTCTTC
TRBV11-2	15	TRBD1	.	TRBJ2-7	CASSLSRDRGREQYF	TGTGCCAGCAGCTTATCACGGGACAGGGGGCGGGAGCAGTACTTC
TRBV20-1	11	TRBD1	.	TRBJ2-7	CSAVQGNEQYF	TGCAGTGCTGTACAGGGGAATGAGCAGTACTTC
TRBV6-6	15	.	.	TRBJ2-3	CASRLTSTGTDTQYF	TGTGCCAGCAGGTTGACTAGTACGGGCACAGATACGCAGTATTTT
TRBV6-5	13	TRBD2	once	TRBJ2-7	CASTSGVRYEQYF	TGTGCCAGCACTAGCGGGGTTCGGTACGAGCAGTACTTC
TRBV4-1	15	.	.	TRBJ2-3	CASSQDGAGTDTQYF	TGCGCCAGCAGCCAAGATGGAGCAGGGACAGATACGCAGTATTTT
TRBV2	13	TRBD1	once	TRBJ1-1	CASRGTGRTEAFF	TGTGCCAGCAGAGGGACAGGGAGAACTGAAGCTTTCTTT
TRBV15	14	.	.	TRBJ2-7	CATSRASALYEQYF	TGTGCCACCAGCAGAGCTAGCGCTCTCTACGAGCAGTACTTC
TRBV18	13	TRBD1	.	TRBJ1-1	CASSPDRGFEAFF	TGTGCCAGCTCACCGGACAGGGGATTTGAAGCTTTCTTT
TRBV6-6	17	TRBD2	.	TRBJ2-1	CASSPATSGGSYNEQFF	TGTGCCAGCAGTCCAGCTACTAGCGGGGGGTCCTACAATGAGCAGTTCTTC
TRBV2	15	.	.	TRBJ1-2	CASRYLGGPTYGYTF	TGTGCCAGCAGATACTTGGGGGGGCCGACGTATGGCTACACCTTC
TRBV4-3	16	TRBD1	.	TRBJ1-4	CASSQTGGLQNEKLFF	TGCGCCAGCAGCCAAACAGGGGGACTACAAAATGAAAAACTGTTTTTT
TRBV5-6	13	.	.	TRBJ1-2	CASSPLGQPGYTF	TGTGCCAGCAGTCCGCTTGGACAGCCGGGCTACACCTTC
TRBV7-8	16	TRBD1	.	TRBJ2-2	CASSRTGGASAGELFF	TGTGCCAGCAGTCGCACAGGGGGCGCGTCCGCCGGGGAGCTGTTTTTT
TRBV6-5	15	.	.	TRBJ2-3	CASRLVAVSTDTQYF	TGTGCCAGCCGACTGGTAGCGGTTAGCACAGATACGCAGTATTTT
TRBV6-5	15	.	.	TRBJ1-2	CASSRGLLIAYGYTF	TGTGCCAGCAGTCGGGGACTCCTAATAGCCTATGGCTACACCTTC
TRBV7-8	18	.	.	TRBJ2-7	CASRKGRIGVRGSYEQYF	TGTGCCAGCAGAAAAGGCCGAATTGGAGTAAGGGGGTCCTACGAGCAGTACTTC
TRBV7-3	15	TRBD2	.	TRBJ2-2	CASSFSGGRTGELFF	TGTGCCAGCAGCTTTAGCGGGGGGCGAACCGGGGAGCTGTTTTTT
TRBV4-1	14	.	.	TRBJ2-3	CASSQPRLTNTQYF	TGCGCCAGCAGCCAACCCCGACTCACGAATACGCAGTATTTT
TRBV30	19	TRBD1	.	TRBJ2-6	CAWSVLWDRRRSGANVLTF	TGTGCCTGGAGTGTACTTTGGGACAGGCGTCGCTCTGGGGCCAACGTCCTGACTTTC
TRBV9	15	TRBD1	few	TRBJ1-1	CASSRWTGGGSEAFF	TGTGCCAGCAGCAGATGGACAGGGGGAGGATCTGAAGCTTTCTTT
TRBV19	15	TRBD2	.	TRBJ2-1	CASSIISGGGNEQFF	TGTGCCAGTAGTATAATTAGCGGGGGGGGCAATGAGCAGTTCTTC
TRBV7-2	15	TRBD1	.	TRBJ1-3	CASSSGQPSGNTIYF	TGTGCCAGCAGCTCGGGACAGCCCTCTGGAAACACCATATATTTT
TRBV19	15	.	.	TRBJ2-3	CASRSEQGLPGTQYF	TGTGCCAGTAGGTCGGAACAGGGCCTTCCGGGTACGCAGTATTTT
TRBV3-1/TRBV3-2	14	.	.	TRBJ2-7	CASSPSGYSYEQYF	TGTGCCAGCAGCCCAAGCGGCTACTCCTACGAGCAGTACTTC
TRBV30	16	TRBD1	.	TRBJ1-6	CAWSVQKGQGYTPLHF	TGTGCCTGGAGTGTACAAAAAGGACAGGGGTATACACCCCTCCACTTT
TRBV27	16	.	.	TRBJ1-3	CASSLSWGGPGNTIYF	TGTGCCAGCAGTTTATCGTGGGGGGGACCTGGAAACACCATATATTTT
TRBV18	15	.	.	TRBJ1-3	CASSPLEFSGNTIYF	TGTGCCAGCTCACCCCTAGAGTTTTCTGGAAACACCATATATTTT
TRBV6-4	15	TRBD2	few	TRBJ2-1	CASSEMTGGGNEQFF	TGTGCCAGCAGTGAGATGACGGGGGGTGGCAATGAGCAGTTCTTC
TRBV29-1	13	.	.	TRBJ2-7	CSVRQVSSYEQYF	TGCAGCGTAAGACAGGTCAGCTCCTACGAGCAGTACTTC
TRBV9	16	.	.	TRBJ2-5	CASSADSRAYQETQYF	TGTGCCAGCAGCGCAGACTCGCGGGCCTACCAAGAGACCCAGTACTTC